The subject of this entry is one T cell receptor beta chain. The junction and the germline gene differ at one end; a read error may be behind it. This entry belongs to a study of Graves' ophthalmopathy and Graves' hyperthyroidism. For repertoire sequencing, the TCR beta CDR3 regions were amplified from RNA transcripts. The first round was an RT-PCR with HTBI primers, and the second round was a multiplex PCR. TCRdb recomputed calls from the multiplex PCR reads with MiXCR, one row per CDR3 protein. Among around 1.1 million distinct CDR3 sequences listed, 35% to 40% were seen once. Hyperthyroidism cases were recent diagnoses of under 2 months' duration in people aged 18 to 65. Diagnosis relied on clinical symptoms, serum thyroxine, TRAb, thyroid ultrasound and orbital computed tomography. CDR1 and CDR2 (germline): SQVTM, ANQGSEA. The CDR3 contains 12 residues.

The sequenced material came from peripheral blood or thyroid tissue (not recorded which). This chain links TRBV29-1 with TRBJ2-7; D gene uncertain. This receptor was identified in an adult man with Graves' hyperthyroidism. DNA for the CDR3: TGCAGCGTTGTGGGCGACTCCCACGAGCAGTACTTC. The encoded protein is CSVVGDSHEQYF.